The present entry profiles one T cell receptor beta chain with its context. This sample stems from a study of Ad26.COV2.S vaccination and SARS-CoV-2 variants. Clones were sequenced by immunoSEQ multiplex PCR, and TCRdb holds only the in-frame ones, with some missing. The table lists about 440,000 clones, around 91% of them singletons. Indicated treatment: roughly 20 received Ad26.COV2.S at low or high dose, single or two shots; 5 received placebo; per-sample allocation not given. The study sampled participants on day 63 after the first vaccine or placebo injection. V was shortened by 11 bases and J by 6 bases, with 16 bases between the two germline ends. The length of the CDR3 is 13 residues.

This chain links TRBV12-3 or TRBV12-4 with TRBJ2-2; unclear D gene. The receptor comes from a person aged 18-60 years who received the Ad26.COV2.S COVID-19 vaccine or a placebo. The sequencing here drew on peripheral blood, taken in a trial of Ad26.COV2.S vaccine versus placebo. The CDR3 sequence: CAAESSGSGELFF. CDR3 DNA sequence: TGTGCCGCTGAATCGTCCGGGTCCGGGGAGCTGTTTTTT.